The 18 T cell receptor beta chains below all came from one sample that was sequenced in a study of T cell responses to AZD1222 COVID-19 vaccine. Here immunoSEQ multiplex PCR was the method, and the copy in TCRdb shows in-frame clones only, minus some. The listing records about 140,000 clones. The sequenced material came from peripheral blood. Every receptor here comes from an adult in good health.

The chain uses TRBV3-1 (or the pseudogene TRBV3-2) and TRBJ1-1; tentatively, D is TRBD1 (6 bases). The germline V gene has CDR1 LGHDT and CDR2 YNNKEL (reference sequence). Between the trimmed V and J ends, which lost 0 bases and 6 bases, there was a span of 17 bases. CDR3 length: 16 amino acids. CDR3 bases: TGTGCCAGCAGCCAAGAGGCAGGGGTGTCGGGCGCTGAAGCTTTCTTT. It codes for CASSQEAGVSGAEAFF.

V and J are TRBV20-1 and TRBJ1-1; D unresolved. Trimming pared 3 bases from V and 1 base from J, leaving 12 bases between. The germline gives CDR1 DFQATT, CDR2 SNEGSKA (reference sequence). The CDR3 has 14 amino acids. In DNA form, the CDR3 reads TGCAGTGCTAGTAGTATCCCGACGAACACTGAAGCTTTCTTT. It translates to CSASSIPTNTEAFF.

This chain links TRBV6-5 with TRBJ1-4; unclear D gene. Germline assignment: CDR1 MNHEY and CDR2 SVGAGI. The V and J ends lost 10 bases and 8 bases respectively, with 14 bases between them. The CDR3 is 12 residues long. CDR3 nucleotides: TGTGCCACAGGCTCTACGGGAGAAAAACTGTTTTTT. Translating gives CATGSTGEKLFF.

For the CDR3, the DNA is TGTGCCAGCAGTGTAGGACGGACGCGGCCGACAGATACGCAGTATTTT. Translated: CASSVGRTRPTDTQYF. This chain connects TRBV2 to TRBJ2-3; D is ambiguous. Per the germline V gene, CDR1 is SNHLY and CDR2 is FYNNEI. The CDR3 covers 16 residues. Trimming cost V 4 bases and J 3 bases, with 17 bases left between them.

The chain has TRBV7-9 and TRBJ1-6; D perhaps matches TRBD1 (6 bases). V was trimmed by 5 bases and J by 8 bases, leaving 13 bases between them. Germline CDR1 SEHNR, CDR2 FQNEAQ (reference sequence). The CDR3 runs to 14 residues. The CDR3 loop reads CASSGERGDSPLHF. Here the CDR3 DNA reads TGTGCCAGCAGCGGAGAGAGGGGGGATTCACCCCTCCACTTT.

V and J are TRBV6-1 and TRBJ1-2; D gene unclear. Per the germline V gene, CDR1 is MNHNS and CDR2 is SASEGT. The CDR3 covers 13 residues. V lost 1 base to trimming and J lost 8 bases, with 11 bases between them. The CDR3 nucleotides read TGTGCCAGCAGTGAAGGAATCTACGCCGGCTACACCTTC. Amino acids: CASSEGIYAGYTF.

This sequence joins TRBV11-3 and TRBJ2-1; D assignment may be TRBD1 or TRBD2 (5 bases each). This CDR3 has 13 amino acids. The V end was cut by 0 bases, the J end by 10 bases, with 10 bases between. Germline V CDR1 and CDR2: SGHNT, YENEEA. The CDR3 coding sequence is TGTGCCAGCAGCTTAGAAAGGGACCGAGAGCAGTTCTTC. It encodes CASSLERDREQFF. Full variable domain (rest looked up from reference TRBV11-3 and TRBJ2-1): EAGVVQSPRYKIIEKKQPVAFWCNPISGHNTLYWYLQNLGQGPELLIRYENEEAVDDSQLPKDRFSAERLKGVDSTLKIQPAELGDSAVYLCASSLERDREQFFGPGTRLTVL.

The chain employs TRBV2 and TRBJ1-5; 8 bases line up with TRBD1. The length of the CDR3 is 15 residues. In germline, CDR1 is SNHLY, CDR2 FYNNEI. V lost 2 bases, J lost 2 bases, and 2 bases stayed unmatched. The CDR3 loop is CASSENRGGNQPQHF. Here the CDR3 DNA reads TGTGCCAGCAGTGAAAACAGGGGGGGCAATCAGCCCCAGCATTTT.

The chain has TRBV28 and TRBJ1-2; D call uncertain. Trimming pared 3 bases from V and 4 bases from J, leaving 6 bases between. Germline values: CDR1 MDHEN, CDR2 SYDVKM. This CDR3 spans 12 amino acids. Here the CDR3 DNA reads TGTGCCAGCAGTTTTTATACCTATGGCTACACCTTC. As protein: CASSFYTYGYTF.

The chain couples TRBV7-8 to TRBJ1-2; weak D call: TRBD1 (6 bases). Germline CDR1 SGHVS, CDR2 FQNEAQ. V lost 6 bases and J 1 base, leaving 15 bases between the germline ends. The CDR3 extends over 15 amino acids. The CDR3 sequence: CASRASGQLNYGYTF. DNA for the CDR3: TGTGCCAGCAGGGCATCAGGACAGCTTAACTATGGCTACACCTTC.

The chain combines TRBV6-2 or TRBV6-3 with TRBJ1-1; TRBD1 might be the D (6 bases). Trimming removed 5 bases from V and 0 bases from J, with 22 bases in between. CDR1 and CDR2 from the germline V gene are MNHEY and SVGEGT. The CDR3 has 18 amino acids. The CDR3 nucleotides read TGTGCCAGCAGTCCCCCAGGGGCTCTAAAACCGATGAACACTGAAGCTTTCTTT. Protein sequence: CASSPPGALKPMNTEAFF.

The rearrangement uses TRBV11-3 and TRBJ1-2, with D maybe TRBD1 (5 bases). There are 15 residues in the CDR3. CDR1 is SGHNT and CDR2 is YENEEA in the germline V gene. Trimming removed 0 bases at V and 6 bases at J, with 14 bases between. The CDR3 DNA reads as TGTGCCAGCAGCTTAGAACGGGGCCCATATAATGGCTACACCTTC. As protein: CASSLERGPYNGYTF.

The chain carries TRBV19 and TRBJ1-2; D is possibly TRBD1 (5 bases). V lost 7 bases and J lost 3, with 15 bases in between. This CDR3 comprises 14 residues. The germline V gene has CDR1 LNHDA and CDR2 SQIVND (reference sequence). Written as DNA, the CDR3 is TGTGCCAGTAACCCCGGGGGGTTCGACTATGGCTACACCTTC. It is translated as CASNPGGFDYGYTF.

V gene TRBV6-5 combines with J gene TRBJ2-3, with D tentatively TRBD2 (5 bases). The V end was cut by 6 bases, the J end by 3 bases, with 13 bases between. Germline CDR1 MNHEY, CDR2 SVGAGI. CDR3 length equals 14 residues. The CDR3 nucleotides are TGTGCCAGCAGCCCCTCGGGGTTGACAGATACGCAGTATTTT. It encodes CASSPSGLTDTQYF.

V is TRBV28 and J is TRBJ1-2; a possible D gene is TRBD1 (5 bases). In germline, CDR1 is MDHEN, CDR2 SYDVKM. The CDR3 extends over 14 amino acids. Trimming stripped 3 bases from V and 8 bases from J, with 16 bases between. The CDR3 DNA follows: TGTGCCAGCAGTTTGGGGGTTTTTCCCAGCGGCTACACCTTC. Encoded protein: CASSLGVFPSGYTF.

The rearrangement uses TRBV18 and TRBJ2-1; D unresolved. The length of the CDR3 is 16 residues. Germline values: CDR1 KGHSH, CDR2 LQKENI. The V end was cut by 2 bases, the J end by 3 bases, with 14 bases between. CDR3 protein: CASSPKEGSHYNEQFF. The CDR3 region has the DNA TGTGCCAGCTCACCAAAGGAAGGGTCCCACTACAATGAGCAGTTCTTC.

The V gene is TRBV29-1, the J gene TRBJ2-1; the D gene is possibly TRBD2 (5 bases). CDR1 and CDR2 from the germline V gene are SQVTM and ANQGSEA. There are 11 residues in the CDR3. Trimming cost V 6 bases and J 6 bases, with 9 bases left between them. The CDR3 loop is CSVRDTNEQFF. CDR3 bases: TGCAGCGTACGGGATACCAATGAGCAGTTCTTC.

V is TRBV12-5 and J is TRBJ1-5, with 8 bases identical to TRBD1. The CDR3 length is 19 residues. Per the germline V gene, CDR1 is LGHNT and CDR2 is FRNRAP. J was trimmed by 2 bases and V by 0 bases; bases with no gene match: 12. CDR3 loop: CASGLVPGQAPQGNQPQHF. DNA of the CDR3: TGTGCTAGTGGTTTGGTACCGGGACAGGCCCCCCAGGGCAATCAGCCCCAGCATTTT.